The T cell receptor (beta chain) under discussion was sequenced for a study of T cell responses to AZD1222 COVID-19 vaccine. General study findings and limits: In the spike-specific TCR repertoire, nearly half reportedly target unmutated variant regions.

Clones were sequenced by immunoSEQ multiplex PCR, and TCRdb holds only the in-frame ones, with some missing. Of around 87,000 clones listed, more than 80% are singletons. Trimming removed 2 bases from V and 1 base from J, with 12 bases in between. This CDR3 is 15 amino acids long. Germline V CDR1 and CDR2: SGHVS, FQNEAQ. Points on this clone: The antigen is undetermined.

This receptor was taken from an adult who received the AZD1222 COVID-19 vaccine. This chain links TRBV7-8 with TRBJ2-7; D tentatively reads TRBD1 or TRBD2 (5 bases each). Source: peripheral blood, taken 28 days after the second AZD1222 dose. CDR3 sequence (DNA): TGTGCCAGCAGCTTAAGAGGGGACGGTTCCTACGAGCAGTACTTC. It translates to CASSLRGDGSYEQYF.